This entry features one T cell receptor (beta chain) sequence. This sample stems from a study of T cell changes during pregnancy in multiple sclerosis. Some clones are missing from TCRdb's copy, which holds only in-frame ones; the method was immunoSEQ multiplex PCR. The sample yields approximately 79,000 clones, more than 80% seen once. The CDR3 runs to 14 residues. Trimming took 6 bases from V and 5 from J, leaving 14 bases between them. Germline V gives CDR1 MNHEY, CDR2 SVGAGI. Sequencing was performed on CD4+ T cells from peripheral blood mononuclear cells, taken before pregnancy. The sequence came from a female donor with multiple sclerosis, enrolled in a pregnancy study. V gene TRBV6-5 combines with J gene TRBJ2-1, with D perhaps TRBD1 (6 bases). The CDR3 loop is CASSPETGNNEQFF. The CDR3, as DNA: TGTGCCAGCAGCCCAGAAACAGGGAACAATGAGCAGTTCTTC.